This TCR beta chain is from a study of blood T cell repertoires in COVID-19. The table came from immunoSEQ multiplex PCR; TCRdb's copy has only in-frame clones and leaves some out. Counted here are over 120,000 clones, more than 80% occurring once; the ten biggest clones make up approximately 4.6%. Sequences were obtained from peripheral blood. The receptor's source is a human donor in a cohort sampled during active COVID-19.

The CDR3 bases are TGTGCCAGCAGTCCGGGGGTAGGTCAGCCCCAGCATTTT. It specifies CASSPGVGQPQHF. The chain uses TRBV27 and TRBJ1-5; D perhaps matches TRBD1 (5 bases). The V end lost 5 bases, the J end lost 6 bases, and 11 bases lay between the germline ends. Per the germline V gene, CDR1 is MNHEY and CDR2 is SMNVEV (reference sequence). The CDR3 covers 13 residues.